What follows are 32 T cell receptor beta chains derived from one specimen sequenced in a study of T cell responses to AZD1222 COVID-19 vaccine. The assay was immunoSEQ multiplex PCR, and TCRdb's table has in-frame clones only and misses some. The sample comprises 180,000 or so clones, roughly 94% of which are singletons, and about 0.6% rests with the top ten. The starting material was peripheral blood, obtained on day 0 of AZD1222 vaccination. These receptors all stem from an adult in good health.

The J gene is TRBJ2-2, the V gene TRBV19, with D possibly matching TRBD2 (5 bases). This CDR3 contains 14 residues. V lost 8 bases and J lost 3, with 13 bases in between. The germline V gene has CDR1 LNHDA and CDR2 SQIVND (reference sequence). The CDR3 DNA is TGTGCCAGTCCCCTTAGCGTATACACCGGGGAGCTGTTTTTT. Encoded protein: CASPLSVYTGELFF.

The rearrangement uses TRBV7-3 and TRBJ2-7; TRBD1 matches 9 bases. Germline lookup yields CDR1 SGHTA and CDR2 FQGTGA. The CDR3 consists of 15 residues. V trimming: 5 bases; J trimming: 3 bases; junction bases outside the gene matches: 8. Here the CDR3 reads CASSMPGQGIYEQYF. CDR3 in DNA: TGTGCCAGCAGCATGCCGGGACAGGGCATCTACGAGCAGTACTTC.

The gene calls are TRBV6-2 or TRBV6-3 and TRBJ1-5; D is unresolved. The germline V gene has CDR1 MNHEY and CDR2 SVGEGT. This CDR3 contains 13 residues. The V end lost 3 bases, the J end lost 5 bases, and 8 bases lay between the germline ends. CDR3 loop: CASSYTGYQPQHF. CDR3 sequence (DNA): TGTGCCAGCAGTTATACGGGATATCAGCCCCAGCATTTT.

The J gene is TRBJ1-2, the V gene TRBV16; possible D gene TRBD1, 5 bases. The germline V and J ends were trimmed by 4 bases and 7 bases, with 25 bases remaining between them. CDR3 length: 17 amino acids. Germline V lookup: CDR1 KGHSY, CDR2 FQNENV. The CDR3 coding sequence is TGTGCCAGCAGCCCAATCACGGCCGGGACGGGCGCGTTTGGCTACACCTTC. It encodes CASSPITAGTGAFGYTF.

In its sample, this clone was seen once. This chain connects TRBV20-1 to TRBJ1-2; D is perhaps TRBD1 (6 bases). Trimming took 4 bases from V and 5 from J, leaving 8 bases between them. CDR1 and CDR2 from the germline V gene are DFQATT and SNEGSKA (reference sequence). CDR3 length: 11 amino acids. The chain's CDR3 is CSATQGYGYTF. CDR3 nucleotide sequence: TGCAGTGCTACACAGGGATATGGCTACACCTTC.

By proportion, this clone is medium-sized (0.01 to 0.1%). This sequence joins TRBV6-4 and TRBJ2-1; 7 positions agree with TRBD2. V gave up 3 bases and J gave up 4 bases; unmatched junction bases: 0. The CDR3 contains 13 residues. CDR1 MRHNA and CDR2 SNTAGT come from the germline V gene. This CDR3 reads CASSEREYNEQFF. Written as DNA, the CDR3 is TGTGCCAGCAGTGAGCGGGAGTACAATGAGCAGTTCTTC.

The J gene is TRBJ2-2, the V gene TRBV27; 11 bases line up with TRBD2. The CDR3 has 14 amino acids. J lost 6 bases, V lost 5 bases, and 2 bases had no gene match. Germline lookup yields CDR1 MNHEY and CDR2 SMNVEV (reference sequence). The CDR3 protein is CASSRTSGPGELFF. Here the CDR3 DNA reads TGTGCCAGCAGTCGGACTAGCGGGCCCGGGGAGCTGTTTTTT.

The chain is built from TRBV30 and TRBJ2-6; D possibly corresponds to TRBD1 (6 bases). The V gene lost 1 base and the J gene lost 5 bases, with 15 bases spanning the gap. The CDR3 consists of 16 residues. The V gene's germline CDR1 is GTSNPN and CDR2 SVGIG (reference sequence). The CDR3: CAWSAQGPLRANVLTF. The CDR3 nucleotides read TGTGCCTGGAGTGCACAGGGTCCGTTGCGGGCCAACGTCCTGACTTTC.

This chain joins TRBV6-2 or TRBV6-3 and TRBJ2-5; 12 bases map to TRBD2. The CDR3 spans 15 residues. Germline CDR1 reads MNHEY; CDR2 reads SVGEGT. Unmatched junction bases numbered 13, after V lost 8 bases and J lost 9 bases. Here the CDR3 reads CASGFRTSGGSAQYF. CDR3 coding DNA: TGTGCCAGCGGTTTCCGAACTAGCGGGGGGTCGGCCCAGTACTTC.

This chain links TRBV7-3 with TRBJ2-3, with TRBD2 identical over 7 bases. The CDR3 has 12 amino acids. CDR1 is SGHTA, CDR2 FQGTGA, per germline. V trimming: 5 bases; J trimming: 8 bases; junction bases outside the gene matches: 4. CDR3 sequence (DNA): TGTGCCAGCAGCCAAGGGGAGGGTACGCAGTATTTT. Encoded protein: CASSQGEGTQYF. The variable domain in full, completed from reference TRBV7-3 and TRBJ2-3, reads GAGVSQTPSNKVTEKGKYVELRCDPISGHTALYWYRQSLGQGPEFLIYFQGTGAADDSGLPNDRFFAVRPEGSVSTLKIQRTERGDSAVYLCASSQGEGTQYFGPGTRLTVL.

The V gene is TRBV30, the J gene TRBJ1-5; possibly TRBD1 for D (5 bases). Germline V CDR1 and CDR2: GTSNPN, SVGIG (reference sequence). The CDR3 is made up of 15 amino acids. The V end was cut by 0 bases, the J end by 3 bases, with 12 bases between. CDR3 in DNA: TGTGCCTGGAGTGTACACGCAGGGATCAATCAGCCCCAGCATTTT. The encoded protein is CAWSVHAGINQPQHF.

The rearrangement joins TRBV4-2 to TRBJ2-1; D unclear. In germline, CDR1 is LGHNA, CDR2 YNFKEQ. The CDR3 covers 16 residues. With 1 base removed from V and 3 bases from J, the gap between germline ends came to 13 bases. The CDR3 DNA is TGTGCCAGCAGCCAAGCCGACAAAGGGCTCTACAATGAGCAGTTCTTC. Its protein is CASSQADKGLYNEQFF.

The gene calls are TRBV7-2 and TRBJ2-4; D perhaps matches TRBD1 (5 bases). The CDR3 is 15 residues long. V was cut by 1 base and J by 4 bases, with 11 bases left in between. CDR1 SGHTA and CDR2 FQGNSA come from the germline V gene. CDR3 nucleotides: TGTGCCAGCAGCTTAGGGACACCGCCAAAAAACATTCAGTACTTC. The encoded protein is CASSLGTPPKNIQYF.

The chain combines TRBV28 with TRBJ1-1; possible D gene TRBD1, 6 bases. Trimming left V 6 bases short and J 5 bases short, with 16 bases between. The CDR3 length is 14 residues. The germline V gene has CDR1 MDHEN and CDR2 SYDVKM. The CDR3, as DNA: TGTGCCAGCAGCCCCATGGGGGGCTGGACTGAAGCTTTCTTT. Its protein product is CASSPMGGWTEAFF.

About this clone itself: This same CDR3 is encoded by further DNA sequences in the sample. This sequence joins TRBV28 and TRBJ1-1; D gene ambiguous. Germline V gives CDR1 MDHEN, CDR2 SYDVKM. The CDR3 sequence is 11 residues long. V shed 4 bases and J shed 1 base, with 1 base lying between them. Here the CDR3 DNA reads TGTGCCAGCAGTTCGAACACTGAAGCTTTCTTT. Translated, it gives CASSSNTEAFF.

A word on this clone: The same CDR3 can be traced to other DNA sequences in this sample. The gene calls are TRBV27 and TRBJ1-5; D gene uncertain. V lost 2 bases to trimming and J lost 0 bases, with 2 bases between them. The length of the CDR3 is 13 residues. Germline V gene sequence: CDR1 MNHEY, CDR2 SMNVEV (reference sequence). CDR3 sequence: CASSLSSNQPQHF. The CDR3 DNA sequence: TGTGCCAGCAGTTTAAGTAGCAATCAGCCCCAGCATTTT.

The chain employs TRBV7-8 and TRBJ1-6; D is perhaps TRBD1 (6 bases). CDR1 and CDR2 (germline): SGHVS, FQNEAQ. V was pared by 5 bases and J by 0 bases, with 17 bases between. The CDR3 is 18 residues long. The CDR3 protein is CASSIYRVGVSYNSPLHF. The DNA of the CDR3 is TGTGCCAGCAGCATCTACAGGGTGGGAGTCTCCTATAATTCACCCCTCCACTTT.

This chain joins TRBV5-4 and TRBJ2-7, with D possibly being TRBD1 (5 bases). Germline V gene data show CDR1 as SGHNT and CDR2 as YYREEE (reference sequence). V was trimmed by 3 bases and J by 7 bases, leaving 20 bases between them. This CDR3 has 15 residues. For the CDR3, the DNA is TGTGCCAGCAGCTCCCAACTGACAGTCAATGGTGAGCAGTACTTC. This codes for CASSSQLTVNGEQYF.

The chain couples TRBV11-2 to TRBJ2-1, with no clear D. V was pared by 1 base and J by 13 bases, with 8 bases between. From germline, CDR1 is SGHAT and CDR2 FQNNGV. This CDR3 is built from 11 residues. CDR3 sequence reads: CASSLGGPQFF. Here the CDR3 DNA reads TGTGCCAGCAGCTTAGGCGGTCCCCAGTTCTTC.

The chain employs TRBV6-6 and TRBJ1-2; no reliable D call. The CDR3 is made up of 14 amino acids. Per the germline V gene, CDR1 is MNHNY and CDR2 is SVGAGI (reference sequence). Trimming cost V 0 bases and J 1 base, with 6 bases left between them. The CDR3 is CASSYSNDNYGYTF. In DNA, the CDR3 is TGTGCCAGCAGTTACTCGAACGATAACTATGGCTACACCTTC.

The genes are TRBV5-4 and TRBJ2-2; D call uncertain. The V end lost 0 bases, the J end lost 1 base, and 4 bases lay between the germline ends. The germline V gene encodes CDR1 SGHNT and CDR2 YYREEE (reference sequence). This CDR3 region has 14 residues. The CDR3 DNA follows: TGTGCCAGCAGCTTGGAGATGAACACCGGGGAGCTGTTTTTT. Translated: CASSLEMNTGELFF.

The chain joins TRBV27 to TRBJ1-4; D gene unclear. In germline, CDR1 is MNHEY, CDR2 SMNVEV (reference sequence). Between the trimmed V and J ends, which lost 6 bases and 9 bases, there was a span of 17 bases. The CDR3 has 14 residues. The CDR3 DNA reads as TGTGCCAGCAGCCTTCTCCCCTGGGCCCAAAAACTGTTTTTT. Its translation: CASSLLPWAQKLFF.

The rearrangement joins TRBV6-5 to TRBJ2-3; 7 bases agree with TRBD2. Per the germline V gene, CDR1 is MNHEY and CDR2 is SVGAGI. Germline trimming cut 0 bases from V and 2 bases from J; bases unmatched to any gene: 2. This CDR3 has 15 residues. CDR3 bases: TGTGCCAGCAGTTACTCGCGGGAGACCACAGATACGCAGTATTTT. This codes for CASSYSRETTDTQYF.

The rearrangement joins TRBV6-5 to TRBJ2-2, with D hard to call. Trimming left V 0 bases short and J 7 bases short, with 12 bases between. Germline V gene data show CDR1 as MNHEY and CDR2 as SVGAGI. This CDR3 has 15 residues. CDR3 nucleotide sequence: TGTGCCAGCAGTTACTCGGACGGGCTGAACGGGGAGCTGTTTTTT. Its protein product is CASSYSDGLNGELFF.

The chain couples TRBV28 to TRBJ2-7; weak D call: TRBD2 (6 bases). Trimming cost V 7 bases and J 0 bases, with 10 bases left between them. The CDR3 consists of 13 residues. CDR1 MDHEN and CDR2 SYDVKM come from the germline V gene. The CDR3 region has the DNA TGTGCCAGCACAGGAGGGGACTCCTACGAGCAGTACTTC. Translated: CASTGGDSYEQYF.

The CDR3 spells CASSLLRPTGANVLTF. The DNA for the CDR3 is TGTGCCAGCAGCTTACTGAGACCGACTGGGGCCAACGTCCTGACTTTC. The chain links TRBV7-2 to TRBJ2-6; D call uncertain. Germline CDR1 SGHTA, CDR2 FQGNSA. With 2 bases removed from V and 2 bases from J, the gap between germline ends came to 10 bases. The CDR3 extends over 16 amino acids.

The J gene is TRBJ1-2, the V gene TRBV19; TRBD1 is a possible D gene (5 bases). Trimming removed 5 bases at V and 4 bases at J, with 11 bases between. The CDR3 spans 13 residues. Germline V gene data show CDR1 as LNHDA and CDR2 as SQIVND (reference sequence). The CDR3 reads CASSGGVGYGYTF. DNA for the CDR3: TGTGCCAGTAGTGGGGGGGTCGGCTATGGCTACACCTTC.

CDR3 protein: CASSAIFTEQFF. The CDR3 nucleotides are TGCGCCAGCAGCGCTATCTTTACTGAGCAGTTCTTC. The chain couples TRBV4-1 to TRBJ2-1; D is ambiguous. Trimming removed 5 bases at V and 9 bases at J, with 11 bases between. This CDR3 is built from 12 residues. Germline V gene sequence: CDR1 MGHRA, CDR2 YSYEKL.

This clone has just one count. This chain connects TRBV15 to TRBJ1-4, with unresolved D. Deletions cut 3 bases from V and 0 bases from J, with 8 bases between. The CDR3 is 15 amino acids. Per the germline V gene, CDR1 is LNHNV and CDR2 is YYDKDF (reference sequence). DNA for the CDR3: TGTGCCACCAGCAGGGTAACGGCAACTAATGAAAAACTGTTTTTT. Translating it yields CATSRVTATNEKLFF.

The chain combines TRBV7-9 with TRBJ1-2, with 9 bases matching TRBD1. Germline trimming cut 1 base from V and 13 bases from J; bases unmatched to any gene: 10. The CDR3 loop spans 14 amino acids. Germline assignment: CDR1 SEHNR and CDR2 FQNEAQ (reference sequence). CDR3 sequence (DNA): TGTGCCAGCAGCTTAGAACGGGGGGACAGGGTAGTCACCTTC. Translated, it gives CASSLERGDRVVTF.

The genes are TRBV28 and TRBJ1-1, with a tentative D call TRBD1 (5 bases). The CDR3 is 15 residues long. V was pared by 4 bases and J by 0 bases, with 12 bases between. Per germline, CDR1 MDHEN and CDR2 SYDVKM. CDR3 sequence (DNA): TGTGCCAGCAGTTGGTGGGACGGCTTGAACACTGAAGCTTTCTTT. It yields the protein CASSWWDGLNTEAFF.

The chain combines TRBV2 with TRBJ2-1, with TRBD2 matching 10 bases. V lost 6 bases and J lost 4; bases outside the gene matches: 6. CDR1 and CDR2 (germline): SNHLY, FYNNEI. CDR3 length: 15 residues. The DNA of the CDR3 is TGTGCCAGCAGGGGGAGACTAGCGGGTTACAATGAGCAGTTCTTC. Translating gives CASRGRLAGYNEQFF.